This T cell receptor beta chain was sequenced in a study of breast tumors, draining lymph nodes, adjacent tissues. This clonotype was seen just once. A junction end diverges from the germline sequence, so it may reflect a read error. From germline, CDR1 is DFQATT and CDR2 SNEGSKA (reference sequence). The CDR3 is 15 amino acids. Via MiXCR, TCRdb re-called the multiplex PCR reads, giving one row per CDR3 protein. The sample includes roughly 19,000 distinct CDR3 sequences, around 50% of them seen just once. Specimen: breast tumor tissue. The V call is TRBV20-1, the J call TRBJ2-5; 8 positions match TRBD1. This TCR was sampled from a female donor with breast cancer. Some clones in this sample may be carry-over from other donors' samples. CDR3 nucleotide sequence: TGTAGTGCTACCCCACTTACAGGGGGTCGTGAGATCCAGTACTTC. This encodes CSATPLTGGREIQYF.